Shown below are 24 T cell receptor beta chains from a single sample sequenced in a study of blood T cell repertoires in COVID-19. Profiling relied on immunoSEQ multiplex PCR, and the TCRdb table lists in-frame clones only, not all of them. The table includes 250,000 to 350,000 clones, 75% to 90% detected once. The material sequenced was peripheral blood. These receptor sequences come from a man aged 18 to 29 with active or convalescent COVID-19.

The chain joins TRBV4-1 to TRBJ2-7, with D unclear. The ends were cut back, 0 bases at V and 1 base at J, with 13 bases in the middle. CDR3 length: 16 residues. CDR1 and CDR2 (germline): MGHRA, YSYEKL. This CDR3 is CASSQEGAVTSYEQYF. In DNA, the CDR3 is TGCGCCAGCAGCCAAGAAGGCGCAGTGACATCCTACGAGCAGTACTTC.

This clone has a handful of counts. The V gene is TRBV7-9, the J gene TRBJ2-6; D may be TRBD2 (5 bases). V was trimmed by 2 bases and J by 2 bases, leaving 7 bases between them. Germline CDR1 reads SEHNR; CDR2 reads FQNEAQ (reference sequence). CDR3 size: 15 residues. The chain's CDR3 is CASSLYSAGANVLTF. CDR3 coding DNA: TGTGCCAGCAGCTTATATAGCGCTGGGGCCAACGTCCTGACTTTC.

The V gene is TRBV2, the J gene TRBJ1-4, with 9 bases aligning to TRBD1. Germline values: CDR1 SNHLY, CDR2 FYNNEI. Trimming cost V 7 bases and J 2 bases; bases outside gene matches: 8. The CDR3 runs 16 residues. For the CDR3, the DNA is TGTGCCAGCAACTATATTACAGGGGGCACTAATGAAAAACTGTTTTTT. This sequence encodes CASNYITGGTNEKLFF.

The CDR3 DNA reads as TGCAGCGTTGATGATAGATGGGCCTCGTTCTTC. Translating gives CSVDDRWASFF. The chain uses TRBV29-1 and TRBJ2-1; D remains unclear. V was clipped by 3 bases and J by 15 bases, with 15 bases between them. This CDR3 has 11 amino acids. Germline lookup yields CDR1 SQVTM and CDR2 ANQGSEA.

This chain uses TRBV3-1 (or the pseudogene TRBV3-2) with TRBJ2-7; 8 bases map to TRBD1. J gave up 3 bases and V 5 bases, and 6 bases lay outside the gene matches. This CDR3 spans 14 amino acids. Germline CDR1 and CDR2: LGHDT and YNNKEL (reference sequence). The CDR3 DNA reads TGTGCCAGCAGCGTTGGACAGGGTAACTACGAGCAGTACTTC. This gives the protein CASSVGQGNYEQYF.

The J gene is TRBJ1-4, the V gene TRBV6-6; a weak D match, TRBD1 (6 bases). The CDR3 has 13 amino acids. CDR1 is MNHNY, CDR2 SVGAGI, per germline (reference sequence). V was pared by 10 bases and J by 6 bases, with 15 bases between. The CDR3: CATSRGAYEKLFF. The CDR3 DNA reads TGTGCCACCTCACGGGGGGCCTATGAAAAACTGTTTTTT.

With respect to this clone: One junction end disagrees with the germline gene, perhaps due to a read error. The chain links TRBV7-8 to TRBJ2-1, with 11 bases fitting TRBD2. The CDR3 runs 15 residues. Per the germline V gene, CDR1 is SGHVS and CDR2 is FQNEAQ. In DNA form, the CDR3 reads TGTGCCAGCACCTTAGGGACTAGCGGATACAATGAGCAGTTCTTC. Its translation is CASTLGTSGYNEQFF. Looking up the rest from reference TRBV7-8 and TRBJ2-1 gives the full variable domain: GAGVSQSPRYKVAKRGQDVALRCDPISGHVSLFWYQQALGQGPEFLTYFQNEAQLDKSGLPSDRFFAERPEGSVSTLKIQRTQQEDSAVYLCASTLGTSGYNEQFFGPGTRLTVL.

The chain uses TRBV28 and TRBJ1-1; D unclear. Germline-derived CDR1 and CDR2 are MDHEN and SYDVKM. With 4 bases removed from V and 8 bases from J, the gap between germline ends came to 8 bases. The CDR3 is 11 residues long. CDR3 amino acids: CASSSWREAFF. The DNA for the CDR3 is TGTGCCAGCAGTTCCTGGAGGGAAGCTTTCTTT.

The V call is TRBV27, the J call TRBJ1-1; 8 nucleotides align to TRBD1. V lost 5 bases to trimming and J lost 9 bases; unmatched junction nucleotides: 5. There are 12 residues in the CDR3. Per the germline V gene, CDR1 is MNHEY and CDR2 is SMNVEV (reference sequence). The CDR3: CASSTRTGKAFF. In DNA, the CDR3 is TGTGCCAGCAGTACCAGGACAGGGAAAGCTTTCTTT.

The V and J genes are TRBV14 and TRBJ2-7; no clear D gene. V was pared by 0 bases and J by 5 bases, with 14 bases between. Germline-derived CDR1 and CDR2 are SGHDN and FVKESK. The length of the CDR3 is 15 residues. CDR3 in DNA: TGTGCCAGCAGCCAAGATATCGGTGCCAAGCACGAGCAGTACTTC. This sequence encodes CASSQDIGAKHEQYF.

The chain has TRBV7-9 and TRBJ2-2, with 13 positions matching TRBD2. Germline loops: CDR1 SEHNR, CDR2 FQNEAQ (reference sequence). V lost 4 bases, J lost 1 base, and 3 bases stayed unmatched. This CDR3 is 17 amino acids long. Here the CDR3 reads CASSSGLAGLNTGELFF. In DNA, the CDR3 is TGTGCCAGCAGCTCGGGACTAGCGGGACTGAACACCGGGGAGCTGTTTTTT.

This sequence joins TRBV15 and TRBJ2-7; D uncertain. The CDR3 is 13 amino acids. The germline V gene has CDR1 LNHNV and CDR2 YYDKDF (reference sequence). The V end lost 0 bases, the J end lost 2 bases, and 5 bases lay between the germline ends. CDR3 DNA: TGTGCCACCAGCAGAGATCTTACCTACGAGCAGTACTTC. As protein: CATSRDLTYEQYF.

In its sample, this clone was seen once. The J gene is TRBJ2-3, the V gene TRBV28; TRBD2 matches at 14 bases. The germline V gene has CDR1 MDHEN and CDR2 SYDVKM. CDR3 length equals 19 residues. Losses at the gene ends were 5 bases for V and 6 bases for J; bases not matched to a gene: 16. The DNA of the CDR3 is TGTGCCAGCAGTCCAGGACTAGCGGGAGGCTCGATATTTGGGGATACGCAGTATTTT. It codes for CASSPGLAGGSIFGDTQYF.

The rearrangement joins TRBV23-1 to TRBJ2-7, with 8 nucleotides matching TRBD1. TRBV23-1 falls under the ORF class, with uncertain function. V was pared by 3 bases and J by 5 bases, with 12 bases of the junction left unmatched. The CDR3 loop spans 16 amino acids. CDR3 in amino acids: CASSHPTEDRADEQYF. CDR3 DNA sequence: TGCGCCAGCAGTCATCCCACCGAGGACAGGGCGGACGAGCAGTACTTC.

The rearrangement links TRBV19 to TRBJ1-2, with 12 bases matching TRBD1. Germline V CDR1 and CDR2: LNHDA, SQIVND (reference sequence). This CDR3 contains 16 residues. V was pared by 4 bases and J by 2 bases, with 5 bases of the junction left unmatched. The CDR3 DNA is TGTGCCAGTAGTAGCCTGGGACAGGGGGCGAACTATGGCTACACCTTC. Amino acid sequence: CASSSLGQGANYGYTF. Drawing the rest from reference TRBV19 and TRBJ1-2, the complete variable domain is DGGITQSPKYLFRKEGQNVTLSCEQNLNHDAMYWYRQDPGQGLRLIYYSQIVNDFQKGDIAEGYSVSREKKESFPLTVTSAQKNPTAFYLCASSSLGQGANYGYTFGSGTRLTVV.

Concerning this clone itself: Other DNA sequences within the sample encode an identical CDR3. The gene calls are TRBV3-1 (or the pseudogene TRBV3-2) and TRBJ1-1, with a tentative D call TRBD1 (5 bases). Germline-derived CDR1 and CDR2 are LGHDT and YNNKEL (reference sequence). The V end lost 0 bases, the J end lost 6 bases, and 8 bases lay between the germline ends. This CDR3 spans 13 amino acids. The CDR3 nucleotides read TGTGCCAGCAGCCAAGATGGGGGGTCTGAAGCTTTCTTT. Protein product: CASSQDGGSEAFF.

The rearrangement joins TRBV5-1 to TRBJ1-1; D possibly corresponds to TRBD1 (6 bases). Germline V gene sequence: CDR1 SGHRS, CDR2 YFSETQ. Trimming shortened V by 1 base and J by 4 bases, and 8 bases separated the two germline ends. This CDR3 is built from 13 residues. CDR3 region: CASSLTGITEAFF. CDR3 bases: TGCGCCAGCAGCTTGACAGGGATCACTGAAGCTTTCTTT.

DNA of the CDR3: TGTGCCAGCAGTTTTTCGCCGCGGTTCAAAAACATTCAGTACTTC. It codes for CASSFSPRFKNIQYF. The chain has TRBV28 and TRBJ2-4, with D unclear. Germline CDR1 MDHEN, CDR2 SYDVKM. V lost 3 bases, J lost 3 bases, and 12 bases lay in between. The CDR3 totals 15 residues.

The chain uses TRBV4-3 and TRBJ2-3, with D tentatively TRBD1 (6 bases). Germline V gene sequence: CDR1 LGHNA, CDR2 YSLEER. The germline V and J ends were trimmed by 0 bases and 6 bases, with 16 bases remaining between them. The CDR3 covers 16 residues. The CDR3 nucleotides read TGCGCCAGCAGCCAAGATGGTGGCATCCAGGGGGATACGCAGTATTTT. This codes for CASSQDGGIQGDTQYF.

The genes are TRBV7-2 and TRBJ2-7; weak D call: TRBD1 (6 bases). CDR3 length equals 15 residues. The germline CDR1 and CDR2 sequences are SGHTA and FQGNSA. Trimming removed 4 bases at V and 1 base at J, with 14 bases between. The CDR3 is CASSYKQGGSYEQYF. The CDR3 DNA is TGTGCCAGCAGCTATAAACAGGGCGGGTCCTACGAGCAGTACTTC.

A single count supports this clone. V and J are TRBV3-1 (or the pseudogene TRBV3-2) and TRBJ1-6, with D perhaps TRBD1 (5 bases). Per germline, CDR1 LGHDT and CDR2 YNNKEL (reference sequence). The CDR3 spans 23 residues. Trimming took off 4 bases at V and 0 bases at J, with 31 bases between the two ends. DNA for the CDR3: TGTGCCAGCAGCCGACCTACAGACAGCCAAGAGTCCCCTAAGAGCTCCTATAATTCACCCCTCCACTTT. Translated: CASSRPTDSQESPKSSYNSPLHF.

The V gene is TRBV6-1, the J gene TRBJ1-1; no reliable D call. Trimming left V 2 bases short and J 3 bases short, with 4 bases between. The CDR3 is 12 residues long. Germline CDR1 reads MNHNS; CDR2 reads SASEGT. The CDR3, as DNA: TGTGCCAGCAGTGAACAGTACACTGAAGCTTTCTTT. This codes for CASSEQYTEAFF.

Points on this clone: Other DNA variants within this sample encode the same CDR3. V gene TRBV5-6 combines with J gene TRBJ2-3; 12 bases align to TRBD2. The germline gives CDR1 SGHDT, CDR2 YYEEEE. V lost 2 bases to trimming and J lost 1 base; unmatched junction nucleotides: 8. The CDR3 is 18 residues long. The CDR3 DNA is TGTGCCAGCAGCTTTAGGCTAGCGGGGGGGCCCCGCACAGATACGCAGTATTTT. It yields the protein CASSFRLAGGPRTDTQYF.

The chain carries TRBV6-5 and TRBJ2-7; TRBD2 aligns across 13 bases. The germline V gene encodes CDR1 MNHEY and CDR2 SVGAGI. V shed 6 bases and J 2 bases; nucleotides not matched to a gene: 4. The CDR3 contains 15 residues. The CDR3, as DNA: TGTGCCAGCAGCCCACTAGCGGGAGGGCCCTACGAGCAGTACTTC. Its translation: CASSPLAGGPYEQYF.